This T cell receptor (beta chain) originates from a study of blood T cell repertoires in COVID-19. The table came from immunoSEQ multiplex PCR; TCRdb's copy has only in-frame clones and leaves some out. The repertoire holds more than 70,000 clones, with 80% to 90% as singletons. This clone was seen a handful of times. Losses at the gene ends were 6 bases for V and 3 bases for J; bases not matched to a gene: 7. Germline V gene sequence: CDR1 LNHDA, CDR2 SQIVND (reference sequence). CDR3 size: 15 residues. The clonotype originates from a man between 45 and 60 years old with acute or convalescent COVID-19. J is TRBJ1-4 and V is TRBV19, with 7 positions matching TRBD1. Specimen: peripheral blood. The chain's CDR3 is CASRESGTANEKLFF. In DNA form, the CDR3 reads TGTGCCAGTAGAGAATCCGGGACAGCTAATGAAAAACTGTTTTTT.